These 6 T cell receptor beta chains share one sample of origin, sequenced in a study of T cell repertoires in cytomegalovirus infection. TCRdb used MiXCR to reprocess the reads, holding one entry per CDR3 protein. Found here are approximately 500,000 distinct CDR3 sequences, 16% of them singletons; the top ten hold 20% to 30%. Sequencing was done on a sample of CD8+ T cells from PBMCs. These receptors all come from a human donor in good health (CMV status not recorded). Some clones in this sample may be carry-over from other donors' samples.

In this sample, this clonotype turned up many times. The chain joins TRBV7-2 to TRBJ2-7, with D tentatively TRBD1 (5 bases). The length of the CDR3 is 13 residues. V was clipped by 4 bases and J by 2 bases, with 9 bases between them. Germline V gene lookup returns CDR1 SGHTA and CDR2 FQGNSA. The chain's CDR3 is CASSSRQPYEQYF. Written as DNA, the CDR3 is TGTGCCAGCAGCTCGCGACAGCCCTACGAGCAGTACTTC.

This clonotype was observed at least ten times. The gene calls are TRBV11-1 and TRBJ1-4; D uncertain. CDR1 SGHAT and CDR2 FQDESV come from the germline V gene (reference sequence). V lost 1 base to trimming and J lost 5 bases, with 8 bases between them. The CDR3 has 14 amino acids. In DNA form, the CDR3 reads TGTGCCAGCAGCTTAGTCCGGGGAAATGAAAAACTGTTTTTT. Its translation is CASSLVRGNEKLFF.

This clonotype occurred many times. The chain uses TRBV7-6 and TRBJ1-1, with a tentative D call TRBD1 (5 bases). Germline assignment: CDR1 SGHVS and CDR2 FNYEAQ. V was shortened by 6 bases and J by 0 bases, with 11 bases between the two germline ends. CDR3 length: 14 residues. The CDR3 region is CASSEGAMNTEAFF. The CDR3, as DNA: TGTGCCAGCAGTGAAGGGGCGATGAACACTGAAGCTTTCTTT.

This clonotype was observed a handful of times. V usage is TRBV4-1 and J usage is TRBJ2-1, with D possibly matching TRBD1 (5 bases). The CDR3 runs 12 residues. Trimming took off 3 bases at V and 8 bases at J, with 8 bases between the two ends. Per germline, CDR1 MGHRA and CDR2 YSYEKL. DNA for the CDR3: TGCGCCAGCAGCCATTTAGGGGATGAGCAGTTCTTC. The encoded protein is CASSHLGDEQFF.

As to this clonotype: A much larger clone is a single base away; this may be a read error. The chain joins TRBV12-3 or TRBV12-4 to TRBJ2-1, with unresolved D. The CDR3 totals 13 residues. CDR3 sequence: CAGSPPDYNEQFF. The CDR3 nucleotides read TGTGCCGGCAGTCCCCCAGATTACAATGAGCAGTTCTTC.

This clonotype was observed a handful of times. V usage is TRBV7-9 and J usage is TRBJ2-5; 8 bases match TRBD2. This CDR3 spans 18 amino acids. Germline lookup yields CDR1 SEHNR and CDR2 FQNEAQ (reference sequence). With 4 bases clipped from V and 3 bases from J, the junction kept 16 bases outside the gene matches. The CDR3, as DNA: TGTGCCAGCAGCTCCCCTTCCGGTGTAGCGGGGCTAAAAGAGACCCAGTACTTC. This codes for CASSSPSGVAGLKETQYF.